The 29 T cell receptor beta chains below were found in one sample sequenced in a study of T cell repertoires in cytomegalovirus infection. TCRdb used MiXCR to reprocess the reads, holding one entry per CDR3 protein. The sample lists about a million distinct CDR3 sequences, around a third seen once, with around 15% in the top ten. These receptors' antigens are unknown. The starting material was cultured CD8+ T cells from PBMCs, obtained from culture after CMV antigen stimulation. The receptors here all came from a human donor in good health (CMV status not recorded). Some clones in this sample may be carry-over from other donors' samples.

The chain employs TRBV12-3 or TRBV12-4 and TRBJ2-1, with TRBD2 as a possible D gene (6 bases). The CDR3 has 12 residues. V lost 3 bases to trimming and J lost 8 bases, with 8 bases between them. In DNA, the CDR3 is TGTGCCAGCAGTTTGGGGAGGTATGAGCAGTTCTTC. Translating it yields CASSLGRYEQFF.

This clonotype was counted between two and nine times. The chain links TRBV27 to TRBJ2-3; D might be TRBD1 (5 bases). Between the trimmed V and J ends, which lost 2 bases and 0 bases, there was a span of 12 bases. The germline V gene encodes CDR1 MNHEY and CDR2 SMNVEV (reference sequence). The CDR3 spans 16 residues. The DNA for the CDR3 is TGTGCCAGCAGTTTAGGGGCAGCTGCTAGCACAGATACGCAGTATTTT. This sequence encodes CASSLGAAASTDTQYF.

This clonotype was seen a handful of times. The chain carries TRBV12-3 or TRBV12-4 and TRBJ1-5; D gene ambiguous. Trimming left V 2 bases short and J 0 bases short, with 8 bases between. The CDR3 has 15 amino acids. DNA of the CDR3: TGTGCCAGCAGTTTACACGAATTTAGCAATCAGCCCCAGCATTTT. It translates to CASSLHEFSNQPQHF.

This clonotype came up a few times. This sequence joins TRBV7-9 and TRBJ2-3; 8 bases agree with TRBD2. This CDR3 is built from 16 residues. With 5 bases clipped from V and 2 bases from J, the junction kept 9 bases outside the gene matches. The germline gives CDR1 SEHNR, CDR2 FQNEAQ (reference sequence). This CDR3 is CASSPSAGGYTDTQYF. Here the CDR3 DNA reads TGTGCCAGCAGCCCCTCTGCGGGGGGCTACACAGATACGCAGTATTTT.

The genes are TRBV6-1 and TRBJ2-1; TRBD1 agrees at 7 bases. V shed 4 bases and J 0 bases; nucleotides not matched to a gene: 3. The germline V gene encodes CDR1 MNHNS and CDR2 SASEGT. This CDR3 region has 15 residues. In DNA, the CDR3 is TGTGCCAGCAGTGGGCGGACAGGCTCCTACAATGAGCAGTTCTTC. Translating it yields CASSGRTGSYNEQFF.

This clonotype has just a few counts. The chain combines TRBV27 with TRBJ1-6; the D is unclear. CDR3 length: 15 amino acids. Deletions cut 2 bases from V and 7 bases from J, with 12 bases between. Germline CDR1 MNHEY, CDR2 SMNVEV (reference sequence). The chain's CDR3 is CASSLRRQENSPLHF. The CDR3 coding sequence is TGTGCCAGCAGTTTACGTCGACAAGAAAATTCACCCCTCCACTTT.

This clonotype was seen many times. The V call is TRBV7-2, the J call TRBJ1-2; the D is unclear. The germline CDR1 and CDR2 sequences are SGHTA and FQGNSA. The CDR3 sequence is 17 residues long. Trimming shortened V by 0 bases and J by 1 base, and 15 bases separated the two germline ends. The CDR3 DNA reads TGTGCCAGCAGCTTAGCGGGCAGAATCCATGATAACTATGGCTACACCTTC. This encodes CASSLAGRIHDNYGYTF.

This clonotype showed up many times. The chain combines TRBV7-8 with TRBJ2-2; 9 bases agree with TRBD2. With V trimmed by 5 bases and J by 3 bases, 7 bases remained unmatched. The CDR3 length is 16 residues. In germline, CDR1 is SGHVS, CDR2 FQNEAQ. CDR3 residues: CASSGSGGPDTGELFF. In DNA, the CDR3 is TGTGCCAGCAGCGGAAGCGGGGGGCCGGACACCGGGGAGCTGTTTTTT.

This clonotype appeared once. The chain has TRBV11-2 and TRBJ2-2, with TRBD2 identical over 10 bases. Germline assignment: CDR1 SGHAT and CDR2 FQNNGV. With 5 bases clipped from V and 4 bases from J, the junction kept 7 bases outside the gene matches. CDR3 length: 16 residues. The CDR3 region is CASSRSGGGATGELFF. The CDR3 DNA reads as TGTGCCAGCAGCCGAAGCGGGGGGGGGGCCACCGGGGAGCTGTTTTTT.

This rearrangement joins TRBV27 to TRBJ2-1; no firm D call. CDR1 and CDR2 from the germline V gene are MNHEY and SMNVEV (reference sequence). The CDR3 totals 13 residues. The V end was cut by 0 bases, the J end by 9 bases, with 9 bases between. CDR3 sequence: CASSLSWGSEQFF. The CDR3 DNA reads TGTGCCAGCAGTTTATCGTGGGGTAGTGAGCAGTTCTTC.

The CDR3 protein is CASRGDRSNQPQHF. The CDR3, as DNA: TGTGCCAGCAGGGGGGACAGAAGCAATCAGCCCCAGCATTTT. V usage is TRBV12-3 or TRBV12-4 and J usage is TRBJ1-5; TRBD1 aligns across 7 bases. Unmatched junction bases numbered 3, after V lost 6 bases and J lost 1 base. The CDR3 spans 14 residues.

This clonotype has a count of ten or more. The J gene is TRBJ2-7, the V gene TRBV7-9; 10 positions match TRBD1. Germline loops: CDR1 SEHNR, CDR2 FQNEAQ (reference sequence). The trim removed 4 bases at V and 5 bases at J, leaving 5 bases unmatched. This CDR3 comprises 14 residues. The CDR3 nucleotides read TGTGCCAGCAGCTCGACAGGGGGCCAAAACGAGCAGTACTTC. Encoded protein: CASSSTGGQNEQYF.

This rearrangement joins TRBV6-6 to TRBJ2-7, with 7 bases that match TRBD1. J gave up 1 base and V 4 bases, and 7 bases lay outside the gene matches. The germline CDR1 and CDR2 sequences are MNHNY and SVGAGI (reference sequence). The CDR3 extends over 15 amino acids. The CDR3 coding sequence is TGTGCCAGCAGTTCACGGGACAGTTATTCCTACGAGCAGTACTTC. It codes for CASSSRDSYSYEQYF.

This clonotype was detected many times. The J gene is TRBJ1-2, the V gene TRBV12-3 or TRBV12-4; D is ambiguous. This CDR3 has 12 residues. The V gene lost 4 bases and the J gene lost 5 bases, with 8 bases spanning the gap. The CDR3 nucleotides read TGTGCCAGCAGTTCTCGGGCTTATGGCTACACCTTC. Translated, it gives CASSSRAYGYTF.

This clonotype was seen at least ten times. In DNA form, the CDR3 reads TGTGCCAGCAGCTTCCGGGACTTTCCCACAGATACGCAGTATTTT. This sequence encodes CASSFRDFPTDTQYF. The chain joins TRBV7-2 to TRBJ2-3; a weak D match, TRBD2 (6 bases). The CDR3 has 15 residues. Germline-derived CDR1 and CDR2 are SGHTA and FQGNSA. Trimming cost V 3 bases and J 2 bases, with 12 bases left between them.

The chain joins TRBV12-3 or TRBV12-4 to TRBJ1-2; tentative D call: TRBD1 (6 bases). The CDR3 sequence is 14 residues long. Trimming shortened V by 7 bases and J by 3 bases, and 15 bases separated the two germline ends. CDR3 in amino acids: CASIPGGVDYGYTF. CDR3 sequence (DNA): TGTGCCAGCATTCCTGGGGGCGTCGACTATGGCTACACCTTC.

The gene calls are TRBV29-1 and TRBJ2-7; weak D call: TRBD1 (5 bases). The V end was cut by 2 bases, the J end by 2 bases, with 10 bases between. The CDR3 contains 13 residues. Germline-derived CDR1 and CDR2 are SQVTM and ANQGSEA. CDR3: CSVEYDSPYEQYF. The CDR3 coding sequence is TGCAGCGTTGAATACGACAGTCCCTACGAGCAGTACTTC.

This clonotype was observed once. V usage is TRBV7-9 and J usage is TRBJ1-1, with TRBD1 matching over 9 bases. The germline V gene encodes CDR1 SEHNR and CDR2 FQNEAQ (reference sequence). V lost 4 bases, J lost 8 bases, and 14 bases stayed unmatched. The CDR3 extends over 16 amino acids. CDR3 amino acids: CASSYRENRGRAEAFF. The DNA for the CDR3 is TGTGCCAGCAGCTATAGGGAGAACAGGGGGCGAGCCGAAGCTTTCTTT. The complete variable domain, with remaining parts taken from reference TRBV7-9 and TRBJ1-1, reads DTGVSQNPRHKITKRGQNVTFRCDPISEHNRLYWYRQTLGQGPEFLTYFQNEAQLEKSRLLSDRFSAERPKGSFSTLEIQRTEQGDSAMYLCASSYRENRGRAEAFFGQGTRLTVV.

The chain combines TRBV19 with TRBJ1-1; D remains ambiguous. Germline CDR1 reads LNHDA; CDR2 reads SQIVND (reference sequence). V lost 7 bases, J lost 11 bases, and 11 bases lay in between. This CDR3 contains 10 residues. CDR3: CASMSWEAFF. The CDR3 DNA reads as TGTGCCAGTATGAGCTGGGAGGCTTTCTTT.

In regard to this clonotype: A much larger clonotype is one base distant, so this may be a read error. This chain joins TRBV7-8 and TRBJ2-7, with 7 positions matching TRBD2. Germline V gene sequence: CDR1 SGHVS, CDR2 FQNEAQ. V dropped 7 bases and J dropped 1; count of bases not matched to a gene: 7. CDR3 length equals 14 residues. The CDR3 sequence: CASTPPLASYEQYV. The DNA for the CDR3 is TGTGCCAGCACCCCCCCACTAGCGTCCTACGAGCAGTACGTC.

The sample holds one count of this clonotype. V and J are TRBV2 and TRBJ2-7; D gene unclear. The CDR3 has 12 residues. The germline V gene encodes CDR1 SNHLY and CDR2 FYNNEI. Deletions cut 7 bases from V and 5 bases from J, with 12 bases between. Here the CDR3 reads CASTPARNEQYF. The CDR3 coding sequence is TGTGCCAGCACCCCGGCTAGGAACGAGCAGTACTTC. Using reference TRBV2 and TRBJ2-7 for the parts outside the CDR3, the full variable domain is EPEVTQTPSHQVTQMGQEVILRCVPISNHLYFYWYRQILGQKVEFLVSFYNNEISEKSEIFDDQFSVERPDGSNFTLKIRSTKLEDSAMYFCASTPARNEQYFGPGTRLTVT.

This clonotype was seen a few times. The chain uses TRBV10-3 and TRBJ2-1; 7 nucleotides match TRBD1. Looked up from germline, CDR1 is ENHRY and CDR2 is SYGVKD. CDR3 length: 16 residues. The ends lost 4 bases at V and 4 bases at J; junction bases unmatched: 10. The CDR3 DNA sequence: TGTGCCATCAGTGTGAAGGGGGCGCCCCCATACAATGAGCAGTTCTTC. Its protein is CAISVKGAPPYNEQFF.

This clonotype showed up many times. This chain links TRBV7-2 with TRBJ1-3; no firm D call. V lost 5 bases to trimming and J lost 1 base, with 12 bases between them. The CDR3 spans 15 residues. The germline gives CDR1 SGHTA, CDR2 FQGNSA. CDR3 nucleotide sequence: TGTGCCAGCAGCAATTTATGGGCTTCTGGAAACACCATATATTTT. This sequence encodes CASSNLWASGNTIYF.

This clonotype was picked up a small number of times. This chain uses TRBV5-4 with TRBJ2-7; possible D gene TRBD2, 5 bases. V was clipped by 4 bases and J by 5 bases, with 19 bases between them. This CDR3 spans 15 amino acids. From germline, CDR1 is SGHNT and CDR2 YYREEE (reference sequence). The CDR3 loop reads CASSPGVTPADEQYF. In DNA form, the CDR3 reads TGTGCCAGCAGCCCCGGGGTAACCCCGGCGGACGAGCAGTACTTC.

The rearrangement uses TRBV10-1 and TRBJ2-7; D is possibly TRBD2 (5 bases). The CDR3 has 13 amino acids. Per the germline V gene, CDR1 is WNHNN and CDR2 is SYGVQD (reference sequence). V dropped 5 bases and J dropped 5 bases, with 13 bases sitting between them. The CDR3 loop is CASSYSEGHEQYF. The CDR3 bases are TGCGCCAGCAGTTATTCAGAGGGCCACGAGCAGTACTTC.

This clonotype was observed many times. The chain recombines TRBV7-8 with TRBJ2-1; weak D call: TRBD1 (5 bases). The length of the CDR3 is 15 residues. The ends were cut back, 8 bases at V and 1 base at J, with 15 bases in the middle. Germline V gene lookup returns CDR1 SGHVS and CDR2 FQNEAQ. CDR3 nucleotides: TGTGCCAGCGGGCCCATCAGGGTTTCCTACAATGAGCAGTTCTTC. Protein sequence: CASGPIRVSYNEQFF.

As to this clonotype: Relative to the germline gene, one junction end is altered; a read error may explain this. The CDR3 DNA follows: TGCAGTGCTAGGGACCCCGGGACGCCCGAAGAGGCCCAGTACTTC. This translates into CSARDPGTPEEAQYF. This chain uses TRBV20-1 with TRBJ2-5; tentatively, D is TRBD1 or TRBD2 (5 bases each). Germline V gene sequence: CDR1 DFQATT, CDR2 SNEGSKA (reference sequence). The CDR3 loop spans 15 amino acids.

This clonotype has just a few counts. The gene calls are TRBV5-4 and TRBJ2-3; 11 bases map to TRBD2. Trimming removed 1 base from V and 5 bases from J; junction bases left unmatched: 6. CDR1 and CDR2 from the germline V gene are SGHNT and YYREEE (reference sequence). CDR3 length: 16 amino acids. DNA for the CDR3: TGTGCCAGCAGCTTGAAACTAGCGGGGGTGGTAGATACGCAGTATTTT. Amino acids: CASSLKLAGVVDTQYF.

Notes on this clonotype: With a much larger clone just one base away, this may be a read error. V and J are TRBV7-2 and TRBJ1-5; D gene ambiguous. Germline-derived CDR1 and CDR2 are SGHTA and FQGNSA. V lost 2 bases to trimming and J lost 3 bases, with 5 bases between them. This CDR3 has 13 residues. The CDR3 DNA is TGTACCAGCAGCTTAAACAACAATCAGCCCCAGCATTTT. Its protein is CTSSLNNNQPQHF. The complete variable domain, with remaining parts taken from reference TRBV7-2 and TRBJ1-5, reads GAGVSQSPSNKVTEKGKDVELRCDPISGHTALYWYRQSLGQGLEFLIYFQGNSAPDKSGLPSDRFSAERTGGSVSTLTIQRTQQEDSAVYLCTSSLNNNQPQHFGDGTRLSIL.